This T cell receptor beta chain appears in the sequencing data of a study of shared clonotypes between healthy human individuals. It was roughly 200 ng DNA, 33,000 or so T cell genomes, that sorted-subset replicate PCRs used. The assay was immunoSEQ multiplex PCR, and TCRdb's table has in-frame clones only and misses some. The repertoire consists of around 1 million clones, with approximately 76% occurring once and the leading ten covering about 1.5%. Into CD45RA+ naive and CD45RA-negative memory subsets, the CD4+ cells were split. Trimming stripped 4 bases from V and 4 bases from J, with 16 bases between. The CDR3 is 15 residues long. The V gene's germline CDR1 is SGHNT and CDR2 YYREEE (reference sequence).

The J gene is TRBJ2-3, the V gene TRBV5-4; D possibly corresponds to TRBD1 (5 bases). Sample: memory CD4+ T cells sorted from blood. Indicated subset: CD45RA-negative fraction. This sequence was found in a young man in good health. The CDR3 loop reads CASSPGQGLADTQYF. The DNA of the CDR3 is TGTGCCAGCAGCCCTGGGCAGGGTTTGGCAGATACGCAGTATTTT.